This T cell receptor (beta chain) came from a study of T cells in Graves' hyperthyroidism and ophthalmopathy. Findings and caveats of the study: A 13 V-J signature model discriminated ophthalmopathy versus stable hyperthyroidism. The model forecast ophthalmopathy, anticipating it by a median about 6.5 months before onset. Blood also contained most expanded thyroid clonotypes above 0.001.

There were TCR beta CDR3 regions amplified from RNA transcripts. HTBI primers were employed in a first-round RT-PCR of the TCR CDR3. TCRdb re-derived calls from the multiplex PCR reads in MiXCR, one entry per CDR3 protein. The sample consists of over 650,000 distinct CDR3 sequences, roughly 45% of them appearing once. As for this clonotype: Its target is not known.

Uncontrolled infection, other autoimmune disease, pregnancy or lactation excluded patients. The sample taken for sequencing was peripheral blood or thyroid tissue (not recorded which). The clonotype comes from an adult man with Graves' disease, either hyperthyroidism or ophthalmopathy (not recorded which).

The CDR3 region is CASRGTTSNTGELFF. DNA for the CDR3: TGTGCCAGCAGGGGGACTACCTCGAACACCGGGGAGCTGTTTTTT. The V gene is TRBV7-9, the J gene TRBJ2-2; 7 nucleotides agree with TRBD2. Germline V gives CDR1 SEHNR, CDR2 FQNEAQ (reference sequence). The CDR3 contains 15 residues. J was trimmed by 0 bases and V by 6 bases; bases with no gene match: 4.